This T cell receptor (beta chain) was recovered during a study of cytomegalovirus exposure and HLA in healthy donors. Regarding the study as a whole: Cytomegalovirus association was assigned to around 150 TCR beta chains.

Details on this clone: Its specificity is unknown.

Per germline, CDR1 LGHNA and CDR2 YSLEER. This CDR3 contains 14 residues. Between the trimmed V and J ends, which lost 3 bases and 1 base, there was a span of 9 bases. PCR primers comprised 60 Vbeta and 13 Jbeta primers. Method: immunoSEQ multiplex PCR; TCRdb's copy keeps in-frame clones and lacks some. The sample shows under 250,000 clones, approximately 80% of them seen only once. The specimen was PBMCs. The chain couples TRBV4-3 to TRBJ1-1; D ambiguous. The receptor comes from a woman aged 45 to 65 in good health and CMV-seropositive. The CDR3 loop reads CASSQQTENTEAFF. CDR3 nucleotides: TGCGCCAGCAGCCAGCAAACAGAGAACACTGAAGCTTTCTTT.